These T cell receptor beta chains were read from a single sample in a study of cytomegalovirus exposure and HLA in healthy donors. Repertoires were generated with immunoSEQ multiplex PCR, while TCRdb's copy carries only in-frame clones and drops some. This table has approximately 160,000 clones, over 80% appearing once. The sample was PBMCs. The receptors shown here come from a human donor in good health. Each CDR3 is given with its conserved first and last residue. A D gene is named only where the DNA matches it firmly. Clone size is given for some rows only: seen once, a few or many times, or a class if the clone is expanded.

.,TRBV5-1,.,TRBJ2-7,TGCGCCAGCAGCAAAGTGCTTCCGACACCGTCCTACGAGCAGTACTTC,CASSKVLPTPSYEQYF
once,TRBV12-5,.,TRBJ1-1,TGTGCTAGTGGTTTAGAAACAGGGAACACTGAAGCTTTCTTT,CASGLETGNTEAFF
.,TRBV5-6,.,TRBJ2-7,TGTGCCAGCAGCTTGGGCAGGTCCTACGAGCAGTACTTC,CASSLGRSYEQYF
few,TRBV13,.,TRBJ1-2,TGTGCCAGCAGCGTACAAGTAGGGGTTAGTGGCTACACCTTC,CASSVQVGVSGYTF
once,TRBV27,.,TRBJ2-5,TGTGCCAGCAGTTTATATGGAAACCTAGGCCAAGAGACCCAGTACTTC,CASSLYGNLGQETQYF
once,TRBV4-1,TRBD2,TRBJ2-2,TGCGCCAGCAGCCAGCGGACTAGCGGGGCGAACACCGGGGAGCTGTTTTTT,CASSQRTSGANTGELFF
.,TRBV19,TRBD1,TRBJ2-7,TGTGCCAGTAGTTCCCGGACAGGGGGACAACCCTACGAGCAGTACTTC,CASSSRTGGQPYEQYF
.,TRBV2,.,TRBJ2-7,TGTGCCAGCAGCCCCAATCAACAGGGCGGGCAGTACTTC,CASSPNQQGGQYF
.,TRBV6-6,TRBD1,TRBJ1-2,TGTGCCAGCGCCACGGACAGGGGCCTCTATGGCTACACCTTC,CASATDRGLYGYTF
.,TRBV7-2,.,TRBJ2-3,TGTGCCAGCAGCCCACCGGGACTGACAGATACGCAGTATTTT,CASSPPGLTDTQYF
few,TRBV25-1,.,TRBJ1-1,TGTGCCAGCATCGGCGGCACTGAAGCTTTCTTT,CASIGGTEAFF
.,TRBV15,.,TRBJ1-5,TGTGCCACCAGCAGACAGGGGAATAGCAATCAGCCCCAGCATTTT,CATSRQGNSNQPQHF
.,TRBV6-5,.,TRBJ2-6,TGTGCCAGCAGTTACGGAAGACAGGATAACAACGTCCTGACTTTC,CASSYGRQDNNVLTF
.,TRBV5-1,.,TRBJ2-2,TGCGCCAGCAGCCCAGACACGAACACCGGGGAGCTGTTTTTT,CASSPDTNTGELFF
.,TRBV7-6,.,TRBJ2-7,TGTGCCAGCAGCTTACAGGTAACCTACGAGCAGTACTTC,CASSLQVTYEQYF
.,TRBV2,TRBD2,TRBJ2-1,TGTGCCAGCCGGGATGTGACTAGCTCGTATGAGCAGTTCTTC,CASRDVTSSYEQFF
.,TRBV18,TRBD1,TRBJ1-5,TGTGCCAGCTCACTCCTCAGGGACAGGGGGTTCCGGAATCAGCCCCAGCATTTT,CASSLLRDRGFRNQPQHF
.,TRBV5-1,TRBD2,TRBJ2-7,TGCGCCAGCAGCTTTCAGGGACTAGGCCCTGGCGAGCAGTACTTC,CASSFQGLGPGEQYF
.,TRBV11-2,TRBD1,TRBJ2-5,TGTGCCAGCAGGACACCGGGACAGGGGAAAGACCAGTACTTC,CASRTPGQGKDQYF
.,TRBV7-9,TRBD1,TRBJ1-5,TGTGCCAGCAGCAGATACGGACAGGGTATAAGTCAGCCCCAGCATTTT,CASSRYGQGISQPQHF
.,TRBV14,TRBD1,TRBJ1-6,TGTGCCAGCAGCCCTCAACGGGGACAGGGTCGATCACCCCTCCACTTT,CASSPQRGQGRSPLHF
.,TRBV6-1,TRBD1,TRBJ1-2,TGTGCCAGCAGGGAACCGGGACAGGGGGCTTCAGGTAGCTACACCTTC,CASREPGQGASGSYTF
.,TRBV2,TRBD2,TRBJ2-3,TGTGCCAGCAGTGATTGGCTAGCGGGGAGAGATACGCAGTATTTT,CASSDWLAGRDTQYF
few,TRBV7-8,.,TRBJ1-2,TGTGCCAGCAGCTCTCGGGCAGGGTGGTTCGATGGCTACACCTTC,CASSSRAGWFDGYTF
.,TRBV5-1,.,TRBJ2-7,TGCGCCAGCACTAGGGGCGGCGGTTACGAGCAGTACTTC,CASTRGGGYEQYF
.,TRBV2,.,TRBJ1-6,TGTGCCAGCAGTGAGGACAGAAATTCACCCCTCCACTTT,CASSEDRNSPLHF
.,TRBV7-9,.,TRBJ1-3,TGTGCCAGCAGCTTAGCGTGGGCAGGGACTGGAAACACCATATATTTT,CASSLAWAGTGNTIYF
.,TRBV5-4,.,TRBJ2-5,TGTGCCAGCAGCTTGGGGCGGGACCAAGAGACCCAGTACTTC,CASSLGRDQETQYF
.,TRBV5-6,.,TRBJ1-1,TGTGCCAGCAGCTTGGCCTTGGGGCTAGTCACTGAAGCTTTCTTT,CASSLALGLVTEAFF
.,TRBV6-1,.,TRBJ2-5,TGTGCCAGCATCCGAGGATTGCAAGAGACCCAGTACTTC,CASIRGLQETQYF
.,TRBV10-3,TRBD2,TRBJ2-3,TGTGCCATCAGTGAGAGGGGTGGGGGGGCAGATACGCAGTATTTT,CAISERGGGADTQYF
.,TRBV12-5,.,TRBJ2-5,TGTGCTAGTGGTTTGGTACGGGAAGAGACCCAGTACTTC,CASGLVREETQYF
.,TRBV2,.,TRBJ1-1,TGTGCCAGCAACCCACAGGGGAACACTGAAGCTTTCTTT,CASNPQGNTEAFF
.,TRBV28,.,TRBJ1-1,TGTGCCAGCAGTCCCTCGGGAGGTCGGAACACTGAAGCTTTCTTT,CASSPSGGRNTEAFF
.,TRBV27,TRBD2,TRBJ2-7,TGTGCCAGCAGTTTCGGGACTAACTACGAGCAGTACTTC,CASSFGTNYEQYF
.,TRBV7-2,.,TRBJ2-7,TGTGCCAGCAGCTTAGGTACAGGACGAACCTACGAGCAGTACTTC,CASSLGTGRTYEQYF
.,TRBV11-2,.,TRBJ2-7,TGTGCCAGCAGCTTTGGGCAGATCTACGAGCAGTACTTC,CASSFGQIYEQYF
.,TRBV11-2,.,TRBJ2-5,TGTGCCAGCAGCCCCGGTATATCCCAGTACTTC,CASSPGISQYF
.,TRBV4-1,.,TRBJ1-2,TGCGCCAGCAGCCAAGATCGAACCAGCTATGGCTACACCTTC,CASSQDRTSYGYTF
.,TRBV4-3,TRBD1,TRBJ2-3,TGCGCCAGCAGCCGAGGGGACAGTAGCACAGATACGCAGTATTTT,CASSRGDSSTDTQYF
.,TRBV19,.,TRBJ2-5,TGTGCCAGTAGTATAACAGGGAGTGGAGAGACCCAGTACTTC,CASSITGSGETQYF
.,TRBV10-2,.,TRBJ1-5,TGCGCCAGCAGTGAACAGGGTGGGCAGCCCCAGCATTTT,CASSEQGGQPQHF
.,TRBV13,TRBD2,TRBJ2-1,TGTGCCAGCAGCATAGGGACTAGCGGGTACAATGAGCAGTTCTTC,CASSIGTSGYNEQFF
.,TRBV5-1,.,TRBJ2-5,TGCGCCAGCAGCTTGTCAGGGGCACTACAAGAGACCCAGTACTTC,CASSLSGALQETQYF
.,TRBV7-2,TRBD2,TRBJ2-1,TGTGCCAGCAGCTTAGAAAACTTAGCGGGGTGGCGGTACAATGAGCAGTTCTTC,CASSLENLAGWRYNEQFF
few,TRBV4-1,TRBD1,TRBJ1-5,TGCGCCAGCAGCCAAGCGGGGACAGGGTTTCAGCCCCAGCATTTT,CASSQAGTGFQPQHF
.,TRBV13,TRBD1,TRBJ1-4,TGTGCCAGCAGCACAACAGGGGGCGGAGTAAATGAAAAACTGTTTTTT,CASSTTGGGVNEKLFF
.,TRBV19,TRBD1,TRBJ1-2,TGTGCCAGTAGTATTCCAGGGGGCGCGGGTGGCTACACCTTC,CASSIPGGAGGYTF
.,TRBV6-5,.,TRBJ1-5,TGTGCCAGCAGTTTCGGGGATGGGCCCCAGCATTTT,CASSFGDGPQHF
.,TRBV6-5,.,TRBJ2-7,TGTGCCAGCAGCCCCGGGACAACCGAGCAGTACTTC,CASSPGTTEQYF
once,TRBV9,.,TRBJ2-5,TGTGCCAGCAGCGTAGGGGCAGGGTACCAAGAGACCCAGTACTTC,CASSVGAGYQETQYF
few,TRBV7-2,TRBD2,TRBJ2-4,TGTGCCAGCAAAAAAGCGGGGGGGATTGGAAACATTCAGTACTTC,CASKKAGGIGNIQYF
.,TRBV28,TRBD1,TRBJ1-2,TGTGCCAGCCGCACGACAGGGGCCCAAGGCTACACCTTC,CASRTTGAQGYTF
.,TRBV5-1,.,TRBJ2-1,TGCGCCAGCAGCTTGGACCCACAAAGTACCTACAATGAGCAGTTCTTC,CASSLDPQSTYNEQFF
.,TRBV7-9,TRBD1,TRBJ2-5,TGTGCCAGCAGCCCAACCGGGACAGGAGGATGGGAGACCCAGTACTTC,CASSPTGTGGWETQYF
.,TRBV10-3,.,TRBJ2-3,TGTGCCATACGGGGGATTGGGATCACAGATACGCAGTATTTT,CAIRGIGITDTQYF